Listed below are T cell receptor beta chains from one sample, sequenced in a study of glioma-infiltrating T cells after dendritic cell vaccination. TCRdb's copy holds only in-frame clones and misses some; the assay was immunoSEQ multiplex PCR. This table holds more than 95,000 clones, 75% to 85% found once. The source was blood, collected before dendritic cell vaccination. The receptors shown here come from a human donor with glioblastoma. Each CDR3 is given with its conserved first and last residue.

V gene: TRBV10-3
CDR3 protein: CAISAPGQGADEQYF

V gene: TRBV11-3
CDR3 protein: CASSITGTGFNEQYF

V gene: TRBV11-1
CDR3 protein: CASSAPTGVTSYNSPLHF

V gene: TRBV6-6
CDR3 protein: CASTMGGRAYGYTF

V gene: TRBV4-1
CDR3 protein: CASSQEAGIGNEQFF

V gene: TRBV6-5
CDR3 protein: CASSYYWRSTDTQYF

V gene: TRBV5-4
CDR3 protein: CASSPGLAGHNEQFF

V gene: TRBV4-1
CDR3 protein: CASSLPGPDTQYF

V gene: TRBV7-2
CDR3 protein: CASSLVAARHEQYF

V gene: TRBV19
CDR3 protein: CASSTLQGSDTQYF

V gene: TRBV30
CDR3 protein: CAWSVLTGWENTEAFF

V gene: TRBV9
CDR3 protein: CASSVDQGSYEQYF

V gene: TRBV9
CDR3 protein: CASSATGGSSYEQYF

V gene: TRBV4-2
CDR3 protein: CASSQVATQYF

V gene: TRBV7-3
CDR3 protein: CASSLRGEAKNIQYF

V gene: TRBV5-6
CDR3 protein: CASSLGTSYGYTF

V gene: TRBV7-6
CDR3 protein: CASSFGTGGLGYTF

V gene: TRBV10-3
CDR3 protein: CATTGSSGELFF

V gene: TRBV2
CDR3 protein: CASRGGYNEQFF

V gene: TRBV18
CDR3 protein: CASSDSGGPSGDTQYF

V gene: TRBV7-9
CDR3 protein: CASSDRLAGTNEQYF

V gene: TRBV5-1
CDR3 protein: CASSLEDRDLYEQYF

V gene: TRBV5-1
CDR3 protein: CASKLFDSGNTIYF

V gene: TRBV10-3
CDR3 protein: CAISESWTVTEAFF

V gene: TRBV6-1
CDR3 protein: CASIRQGGDQPQHF

V gene: TRBV4-3
CDR3 protein: CASSQVRVVDTQYF

V gene: TRBV6-5
CDR3 protein: CATGRDAGYTF

V gene: TRBV2
CDR3 protein: CASNTGDRNTIYF

V gene: TRBV6-4
CDR3 protein: CASSERGSTDTQYF

V gene: TRBV5-6
CDR3 protein: CASSKDRGRTEAFF

V gene: TRBV10-2
CDR3 protein: CASRGTSGGLSTDTQYF

V gene: TRBV4-3
CDR3 protein: CASSLYPGLGNNEQFF

V gene: TRBV4-1
CDR3 protein: CASSPTGSSYEQYF

V gene: TRBV5-6
CDR3 protein: CASSFGFQNEAFF

V gene: TRBV19
CDR3 protein: CASSIDRDRTYEQYF

V gene: TRBV7-8
CDR3 protein: CASSLAGGGGYGYTF

V gene: TRBV6-1
CDR3 protein: CASSEAGGGGSETQYF

V gene: TRBV6-6
CDR3 protein: CASRRGSSYEQYF

V gene: TRBV5-5
CDR3 protein: CASSSGGPRELYGYTF

V gene: TRBV5-1
CDR3 protein: CASSWGDTGAAGSFF

V gene: TRBV6-5
CDR3 protein: CASSARDRGLYGYTF

V gene: TRBV5-6
CDR3 protein: CASSLQGAGTQYF

V gene: TRBV5-8
CDR3 protein: CASSSVGQSVGTQYF

V gene: TRBV6-1
CDR3 protein: CASSEDEGGGSYEQYF

V gene: TRBV19
CDR3 protein: CASNTPGQGSDEQFF

V gene: TRBV4-3
CDR3 protein: CATSLFTGDEAFF

V gene: TRBV6-6
CDR3 protein: CASSKNRATNYGYTF

V gene: TRBV5-1
CDR3 protein: CASSLNRATNEKLFF

V gene: TRBV18
CDR3 protein: CASSSGGFTGELFF

V gene: TRBV9
CDR3 protein: CASSPGTSREDTQYF

V gene: TRBV11-1
CDR3 protein: CASSLLHRKSSGNTIYF

V gene: TRBV21-1
CDR3 protein: CASSPGTGGNQPQHF

V gene: TRBV6-6
CDR3 protein: CASSSQSGRGQTQYF

V gene: TRBV7-2
CDR3 protein: CASSSSGGLYGYTF

V gene: TRBV5-1
CDR3 protein: CASSWGDVGEKLFF

V gene: TRBV6-6
CDR3 protein: CASSLGAGTNTEAFF

V gene: TRBV2
CDR3 protein: CASTAQTGRGEKLFF

V gene: TRBV6-6
CDR3 protein: CASSSDRVRYNEQFF